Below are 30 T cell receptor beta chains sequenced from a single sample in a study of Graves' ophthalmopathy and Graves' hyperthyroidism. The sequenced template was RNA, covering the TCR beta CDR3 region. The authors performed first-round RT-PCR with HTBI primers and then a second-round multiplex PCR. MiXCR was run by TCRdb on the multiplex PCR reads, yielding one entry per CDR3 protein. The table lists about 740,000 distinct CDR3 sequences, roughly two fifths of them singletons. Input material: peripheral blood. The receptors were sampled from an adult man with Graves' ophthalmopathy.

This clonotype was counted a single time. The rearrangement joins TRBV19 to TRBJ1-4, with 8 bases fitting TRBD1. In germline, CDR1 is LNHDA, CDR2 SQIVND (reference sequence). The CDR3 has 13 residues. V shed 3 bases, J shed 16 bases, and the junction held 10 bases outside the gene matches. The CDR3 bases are TGTGCCAGTAGTATTTACCGGGACAGGCAGCAGTTTTTT. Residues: CASSIYRDRQQFF.

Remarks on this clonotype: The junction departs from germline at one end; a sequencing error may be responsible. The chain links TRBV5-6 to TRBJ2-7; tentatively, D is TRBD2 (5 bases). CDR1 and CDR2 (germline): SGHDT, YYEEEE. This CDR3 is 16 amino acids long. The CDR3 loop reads CATPTADHPLDYEQHF. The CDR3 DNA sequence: TGTGCCACTCCCACGGCGGACCATCCGCTCGACTACGAGCAGCACTTC.

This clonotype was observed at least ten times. The CDR3 coding sequence is TGTGCCAGCAGCTCCAGTTCAGGGGTGGGGTCCTACGAGCAGTACTTC. Its protein is CASSSSSGVGSYEQYF. This sequence joins TRBV7-9 and TRBJ2-7; a possible D gene is TRBD1 (6 bases). This CDR3 comprises 16 residues. Per the germline V gene, CDR1 is SEHNR and CDR2 is FQNEAQ (reference sequence). Trimming pared 4 bases from V and 1 base from J, leaving 17 bases between. The full variable domain, completed using reference TRBV7-9 and TRBJ2-7, is DTGVSQNPRHKITKRGQNVTFRCDPISEHNRLYWYRQTLGQGPEFLTYFQNEAQLEKSRLLSDRFSAERPKGSFSTLEIQRTEQGDSAMYLCASSSSSGVGSYEQYFGPGTRLTVT.

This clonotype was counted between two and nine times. CDR3 in DNA: TGTGCCAGCAGCTTAGTAGCGGTTGGAGAGACCCAGTACTTC. Its translation is CASSLVAVGETQYF. The chain is built from TRBV11-2 and TRBJ2-5; weak D call: TRBD2 (6 bases). Trimming took 1 base from V and 4 from J, leaving 10 bases between them. CDR1 is SGHAT and CDR2 is FQNNGV in the germline V gene. The CDR3 totals 14 residues.

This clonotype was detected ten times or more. CDR3 nucleotide sequence: TGTGCCAGCAGCTTGGCAGGGGGAGGAAACACCATATATTTT. Its translation: CASSLAGGGNTIYF. The rearrangement uses TRBV7-9 and TRBJ1-3; 7 positions match TRBD1. The CDR3 is made up of 14 amino acids. Germline CDR1 SEHNR, CDR2 FQNEAQ (reference sequence). The J segment lost 4 bases and the V segment lost 3 bases, leaving 3 bases of the junction unmatched. Full variable domain (rest looked up from reference TRBV7-9 and TRBJ1-3): DTGVSQNPRHKITKRGQNVTFRCDPISEHNRLYWYRQTLGQGPEFLTYFQNEAQLEKSRLLSDRFSAERPKGSFSTLEIQRTEQGDSAMYLCASSLAGGGNTIYFGEGSWLTVV.

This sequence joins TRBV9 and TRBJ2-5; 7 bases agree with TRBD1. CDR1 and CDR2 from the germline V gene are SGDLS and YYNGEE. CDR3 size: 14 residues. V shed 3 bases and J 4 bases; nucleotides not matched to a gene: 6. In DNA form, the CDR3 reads TGTGCCAGCAGCGCAAGGGGGCCGGGAGAGACCCAGTACTTC. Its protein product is CASSARGPGETQYF.

CDR3 protein: CASSLAGLAGNEQYF. The CDR3 DNA reads as TGTGCCAGCAGCTTAGCGGGACTAGCGGGGAACGAGCAGTACTTC. The chain carries TRBV11-2 and TRBJ2-7, with 13 bases aligning to TRBD2. This CDR3 spans 15 amino acids. The germline gives CDR1 SGHAT, CDR2 FQNNGV. With 1 base clipped from V and 5 bases from J, the junction kept 2 bases outside the gene matches.

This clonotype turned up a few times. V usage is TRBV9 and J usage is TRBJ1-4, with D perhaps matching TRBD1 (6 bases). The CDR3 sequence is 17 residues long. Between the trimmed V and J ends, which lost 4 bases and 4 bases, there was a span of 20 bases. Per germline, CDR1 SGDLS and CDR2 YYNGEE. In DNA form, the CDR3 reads TGTGCCAGCAGCCTCTACCCACCGGGACAACGTAATGAAAAACTGTTTTTT. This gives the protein CASSLYPPGQRNEKLFF. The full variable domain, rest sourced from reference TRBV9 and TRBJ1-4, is DSGVTQTPKHLITATGQRVTLRCSPRSGDLSVYWYQQSLDQGLQFLIQYYNGEERAKGNILERFSAQQFPDLHSELNLSSLELGDSALYFCASSLYPPGQRNEKLFFGSGTQLSVL.

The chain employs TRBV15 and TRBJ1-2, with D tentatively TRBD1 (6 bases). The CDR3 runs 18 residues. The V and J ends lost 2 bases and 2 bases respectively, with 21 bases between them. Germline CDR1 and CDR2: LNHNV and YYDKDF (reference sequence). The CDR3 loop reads CATSRKADRSNFNYGYTF. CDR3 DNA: TGTGCCACCAGCAGAAAGGCTGACAGGTCCAACTTCAACTATGGCTACACCTTC.

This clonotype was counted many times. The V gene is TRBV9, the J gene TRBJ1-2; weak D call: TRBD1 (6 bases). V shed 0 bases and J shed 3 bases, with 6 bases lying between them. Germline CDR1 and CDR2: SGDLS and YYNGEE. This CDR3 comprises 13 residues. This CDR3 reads CASSVDRDYGYTF. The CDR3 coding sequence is TGTGCCAGCAGCGTAGACAGGGACTATGGCTACACCTTC.

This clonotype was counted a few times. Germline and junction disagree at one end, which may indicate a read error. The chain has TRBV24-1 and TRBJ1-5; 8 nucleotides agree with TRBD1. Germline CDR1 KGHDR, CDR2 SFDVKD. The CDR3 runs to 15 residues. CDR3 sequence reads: CASSFGQGGDQPQHF. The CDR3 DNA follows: TGTGCCAGCAGTTTCGGACAGGGCGGGGATCAGCCCCAGCATTTT.

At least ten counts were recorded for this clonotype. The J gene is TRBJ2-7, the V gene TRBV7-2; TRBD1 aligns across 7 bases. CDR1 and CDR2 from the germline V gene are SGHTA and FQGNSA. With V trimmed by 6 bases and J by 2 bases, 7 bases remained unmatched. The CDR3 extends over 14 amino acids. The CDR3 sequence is CASRPDRDAYEQYF. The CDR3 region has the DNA TGTGCCAGCAGACCAGACAGGGATGCCTACGAGCAGTACTTC.

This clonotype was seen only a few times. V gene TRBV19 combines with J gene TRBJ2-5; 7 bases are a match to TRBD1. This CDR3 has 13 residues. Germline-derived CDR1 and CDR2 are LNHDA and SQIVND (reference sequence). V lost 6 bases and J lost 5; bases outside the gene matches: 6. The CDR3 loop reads CASRNRGEETQYF. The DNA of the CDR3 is TGTGCCAGTAGAAACAGGGGTGAGGAGACCCAGTACTTC.

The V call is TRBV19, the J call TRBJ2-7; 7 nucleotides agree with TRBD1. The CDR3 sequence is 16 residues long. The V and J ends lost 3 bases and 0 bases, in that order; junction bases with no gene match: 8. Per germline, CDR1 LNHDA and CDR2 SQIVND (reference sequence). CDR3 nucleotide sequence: TGTGCCAGTAGTATTCAATCGACAGGGAACTCCTACGAGCAGTACTTC. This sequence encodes CASSIQSTGNSYEQYF.

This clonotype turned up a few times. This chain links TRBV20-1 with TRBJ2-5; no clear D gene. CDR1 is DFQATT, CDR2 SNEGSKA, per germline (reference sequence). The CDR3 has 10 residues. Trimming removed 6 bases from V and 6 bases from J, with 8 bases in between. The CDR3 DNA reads TGCAGTGCCGTACAAAAGACCCAGTACTTC. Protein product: CSAVQKTQYF.

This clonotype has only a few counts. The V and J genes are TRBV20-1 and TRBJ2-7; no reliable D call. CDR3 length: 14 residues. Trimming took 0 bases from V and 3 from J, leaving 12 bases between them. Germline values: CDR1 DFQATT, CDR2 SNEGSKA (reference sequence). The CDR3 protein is CSARDTVTGYEQYF. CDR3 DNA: TGCAGTGCTAGAGATACAGTTACGGGCTACGAGCAGTACTTC.

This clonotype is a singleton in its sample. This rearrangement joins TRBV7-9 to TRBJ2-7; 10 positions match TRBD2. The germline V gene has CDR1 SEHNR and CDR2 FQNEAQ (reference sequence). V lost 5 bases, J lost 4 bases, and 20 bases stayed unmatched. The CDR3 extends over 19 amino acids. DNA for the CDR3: TGTGCCAGCAGCAGACTCATCCGTGGACTAGCGGACGAACCATACGAGCAGTACTTC. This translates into CASSRLIRGLADEPYEQYF.

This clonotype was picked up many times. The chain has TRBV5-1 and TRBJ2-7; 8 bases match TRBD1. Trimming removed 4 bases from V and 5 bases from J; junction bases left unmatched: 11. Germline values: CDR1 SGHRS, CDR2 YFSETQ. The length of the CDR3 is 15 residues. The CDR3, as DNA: TGCGCCAGCAGCGGCAAGAGGGACAGGACCAACGAGCAGTACTTC. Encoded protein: CASSGKRDRTNEQYF.

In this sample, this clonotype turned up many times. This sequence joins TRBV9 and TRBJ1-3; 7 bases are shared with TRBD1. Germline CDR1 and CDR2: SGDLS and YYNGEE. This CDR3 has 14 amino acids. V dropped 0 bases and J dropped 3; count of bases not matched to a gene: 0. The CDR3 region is CASSVDRGGNTIYF. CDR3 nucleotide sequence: TGTGCCAGCAGCGTAGACAGGGGTGGAAACACCATATATTTT.

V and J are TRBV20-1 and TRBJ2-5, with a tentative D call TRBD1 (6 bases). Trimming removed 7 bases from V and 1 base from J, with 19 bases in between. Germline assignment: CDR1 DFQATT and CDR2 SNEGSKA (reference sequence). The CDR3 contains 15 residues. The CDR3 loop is CSVNRDREPQETQYF. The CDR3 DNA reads TGCAGTGTCAACAGGGACCGCGAGCCCCAAGAGACCCAGTACTTC.

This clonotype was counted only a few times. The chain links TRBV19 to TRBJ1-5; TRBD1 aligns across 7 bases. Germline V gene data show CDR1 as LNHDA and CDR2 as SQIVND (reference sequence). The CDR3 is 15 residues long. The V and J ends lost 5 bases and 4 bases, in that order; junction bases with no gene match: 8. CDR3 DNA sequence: TGTGCCAGTAGTCCATCCGACAGGGCAAATCAGCCCCAGCATTTT. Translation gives CASSPSDRANQPQHF. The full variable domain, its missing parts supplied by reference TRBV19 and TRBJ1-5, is DGGITQSPKYLFRKEGQNVTLSCEQNLNHDAMYWYRQDPGQGLRLIYYSQIVNDFQKGDIAEGYSVSREKKESFPLTVTSAQKNPTAFYLCASSPSDRANQPQHFGDGTRLSIL.

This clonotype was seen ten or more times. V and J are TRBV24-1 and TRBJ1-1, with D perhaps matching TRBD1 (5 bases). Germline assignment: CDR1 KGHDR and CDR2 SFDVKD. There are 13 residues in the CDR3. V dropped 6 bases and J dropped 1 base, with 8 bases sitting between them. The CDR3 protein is CATSRGKNTEAFF. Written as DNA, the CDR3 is TGTGCCACCAGTCGGGGCAAGAACACTGAAGCTTTCTTT.

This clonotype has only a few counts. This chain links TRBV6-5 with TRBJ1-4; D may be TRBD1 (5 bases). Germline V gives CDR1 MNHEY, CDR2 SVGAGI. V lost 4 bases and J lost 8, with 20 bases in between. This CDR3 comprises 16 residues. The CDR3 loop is CASSLTGTARREKLFF. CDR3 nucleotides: TGTGCCAGCAGTTTAACCGGGACGGCAAGAAGAGAAAAACTGTTTTTT.

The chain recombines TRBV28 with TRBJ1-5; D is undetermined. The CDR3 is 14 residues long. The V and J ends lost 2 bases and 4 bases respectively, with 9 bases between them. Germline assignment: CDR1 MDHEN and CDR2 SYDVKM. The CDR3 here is CASSLGQANQPQHF. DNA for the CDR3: TGTGCCAGCAGTTTAGGCCAGGCAAATCAGCCCCAGCATTTT.

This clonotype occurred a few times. For the CDR3, the DNA is TGTGCCAGCAGTAATCAAGACAATGAGCAGTTCTTC. Its protein product is CASSNQDNEQFF. This chain joins TRBV2 and TRBJ2-7; D ambiguous. The end of the DNA aligns better with TRBJ2-1, so the J call may be wrong. CDR1 and CDR2 from the germline V gene are SNHLY and FYNNEI. The CDR3 is 12 amino acids.

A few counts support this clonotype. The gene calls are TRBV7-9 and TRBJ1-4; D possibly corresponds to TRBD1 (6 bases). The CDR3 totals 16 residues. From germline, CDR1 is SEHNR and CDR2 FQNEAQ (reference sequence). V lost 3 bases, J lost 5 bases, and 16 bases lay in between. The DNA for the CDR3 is TGTGCCAGCAGCTTGGAGCTACAGGGCAGGAATGAAAAACTGTTTTTT. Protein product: CASSLELQGRNEKLFF.

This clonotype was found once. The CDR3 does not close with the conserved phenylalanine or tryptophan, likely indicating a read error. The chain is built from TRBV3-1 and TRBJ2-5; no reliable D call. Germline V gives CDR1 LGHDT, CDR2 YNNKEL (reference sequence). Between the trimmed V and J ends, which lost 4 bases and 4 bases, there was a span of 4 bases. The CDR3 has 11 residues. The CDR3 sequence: CASSRRETQYC. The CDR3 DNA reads TGTGCCAGCAGCCGCAGAGAGACCCAGTACTGC.

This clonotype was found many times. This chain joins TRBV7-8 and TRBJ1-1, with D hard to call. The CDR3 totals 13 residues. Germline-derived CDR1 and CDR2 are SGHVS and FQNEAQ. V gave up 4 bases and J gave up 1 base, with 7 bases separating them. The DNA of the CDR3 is TGTGCCAGCAGCTCATTCAGGAACACTGAAGCTTTCTTT. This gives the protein CASSSFRNTEAFF.

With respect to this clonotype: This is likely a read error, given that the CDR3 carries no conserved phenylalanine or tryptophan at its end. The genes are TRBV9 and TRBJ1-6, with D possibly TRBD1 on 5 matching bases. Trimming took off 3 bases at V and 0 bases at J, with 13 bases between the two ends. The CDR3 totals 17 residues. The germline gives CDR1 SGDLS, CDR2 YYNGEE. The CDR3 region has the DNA TGTGCCAGCAGCGACTCGGGACGGAGCTCCTATAATTCACCCCTCCACCTT. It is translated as CASSDSGRSSYNSPLHL.

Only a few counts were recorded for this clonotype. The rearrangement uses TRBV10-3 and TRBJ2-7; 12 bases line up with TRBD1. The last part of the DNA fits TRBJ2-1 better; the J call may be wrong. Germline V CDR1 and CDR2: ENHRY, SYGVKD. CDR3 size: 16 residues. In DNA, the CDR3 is TGTGCCATCAGTGGGGGGACAGGGGGCTCGTACAATGAGCAGTTCTTC. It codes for CAISGGTGGSYNEQFF.